These 27 T cell receptor beta chains were all obtained from the same sample, sequenced in a study of T-cell reconstitution after alpha-beta-depleted transplantation in children. The library targeted TCRbeta and was prepared with unique molecular identifiers. TCRdb called the PCR reads again in MiXCR, with one record for every CDR3 protein. The sample holds approximately 350,000 distinct CDR3 sequences; about 14% are singletons and the top ten take over 3.5%. Sequences were derived from PBMCs, sampled from the stem cell graft. The receptors stem from a human donor who donated a stem cell graft to a child with Fanconi anemia.

The DNA for the CDR3 is TGTGCCAGCATGCCCGCAGGGTTCAGTGGAAACACCATATATTTT. Residues: CASMPAGFSGNTIYF. The V and J genes are TRBV28 and TRBJ1-3, with D possibly being TRBD1 (5 bases). Between the trimmed V and J ends, which lost 7 bases and 3 bases, there was a span of 16 bases. Germline V gives CDR1 MDHEN, CDR2 SYDVKM. The CDR3 has 15 residues.

The chain employs TRBV6-1 and TRBJ1-5; maybe TRBD1 (6 bases). The germline V gene encodes CDR1 MNHNS and CDR2 SASEGT. The CDR3 spans 14 residues. V dropped 6 bases and J dropped 5 bases, with 14 bases sitting between them. The CDR3 sequence is CASRTQGTYQPQHF. The CDR3 nucleotides are TGTGCCAGCAGGACTCAGGGGACTTATCAGCCCCAGCATTTT.

This clonotype was detected only a few times. This chain uses TRBV27 with TRBJ2-6; D could derive from TRBD1 or TRBD2 (5 bases each). V gave up 2 bases and J gave up 3 bases, with 17 bases separating them. This CDR3 contains 18 residues. CDR1 is MNHEY and CDR2 is SMNVEV in the germline V gene (reference sequence). The CDR3 region is CASSLEGPPNLGANVLTF. The CDR3 DNA reads TGTGCCAGCAGTTTAGAGGGACCCCCCAATCTTGGGGCCAACGTCCTGACTTTC.

Ten or more counts support this clonotype. The V call is TRBV5-1, the J call TRBJ2-3, with 7 positions matching TRBD1. V lost 4 bases to trimming and J lost 2 bases; unmatched junction nucleotides: 7. CDR3 length: 15 residues. The V gene's germline CDR1 is SGHRS and CDR2 YFSETQ. The CDR3: CASSDPGQNTDTQYF. The CDR3 bases are TGCGCCAGCAGCGATCCGGGACAGAACACAGATACGCAGTATTTT.

This clonotype was counted ten times or more. J is TRBJ2-6 and V is TRBV28; no reliable D call. The CDR3 is made up of 15 amino acids. V was cut by 3 bases and J by 0 bases, with 6 bases left in between. Germline V gene sequence: CDR1 MDHEN, CDR2 SYDVKM. The CDR3 DNA reads TGTGCCAGCAGTTTCGGTTACTCTGGGGCCAACGTCCTGACTTTC. This translates into CASSFGYSGANVLTF.

This chain links TRBV6-5 with TRBJ1-5; a weak D match, TRBD1 (5 bases). The CDR3 runs 15 residues. Germline CDR1 reads MNHEY; CDR2 reads SVGAGI. The V gene lost 0 bases and the J gene lost 0 bases, with 6 bases spanning the gap. The chain's CDR3 is CASSYSGDSNQPQHF. The CDR3 DNA follows: TGTGCCAGCAGTTACTCGGGGGATAGCAATCAGCCCCAGCATTTT.

The chain uses TRBV27 and TRBJ1-5; TRBD1 is a possible D gene (5 bases). CDR1 is MNHEY and CDR2 is SMNVEV in the germline V gene (reference sequence). Trimming pared 5 bases from V and 0 bases from J, leaving 14 bases between. CDR3 length: 16 amino acids. The CDR3 loop is CASSGGTSYSNQPQHF. CDR3 DNA sequence: TGTGCCAGCAGTGGCGGGACGTCTTATAGCAATCAGCCCCAGCATTTT.

The rearrangement uses TRBV28 and TRBJ2-5, with TRBD1 as a possible D gene (6 bases). The CDR3 is 14 amino acids. Looked up from germline, CDR1 is MDHEN and CDR2 is SYDVKM. Between the trimmed V and J ends, which lost 5 bases and 3 bases, there was a span of 13 bases. CDR3 protein: CASSTPDRKETQYF. In DNA, the CDR3 is TGTGCCAGCAGTACGCCGGACAGAAAAGAGACCCAGTACTTC.

The chain links TRBV7-3 to TRBJ2-7; D call uncertain. Germline lookup yields CDR1 SGHTA and CDR2 FQGTGA. The CDR3 runs 13 residues. V shed 6 bases and J shed 4 bases, with 13 bases lying between them. The CDR3: CASSRLPRYEQYF. In nucleotides, the CDR3 is TGTGCCAGCAGTCGTCTGCCCAGATACGAGCAGTACTTC.

This clonotype has a handful of counts. This chain joins TRBV4-3 and TRBJ1-2, with 7 positions matching TRBD1. V lost 0 bases to trimming and J lost 12 bases; unmatched junction nucleotides: 10. Germline V lookup: CDR1 LGHNA, CDR2 YSLEER. This CDR3 region has 14 residues. DNA for the CDR3: TGCGCCAGCAGCCAAGAACAGGGGTCCCGGCTAAACACCTTC. Its protein is CASSQEQGSRLNTF.

The chain has TRBV5-5 and TRBJ1-2; no clear D gene. Germline V lookup: CDR1 SGHKS, CDR2 YYEKEE (reference sequence). CDR3 size: 14 residues. V was clipped by 6 bases and J by 4 bases, with 16 bases between them. The CDR3 loop is CASIGHDGSYGYTF. Written as DNA, the CDR3 is TGTGCCAGCATAGGTCACGACGGTTCCTATGGCTACACCTTC.

This clonotype was seen only a few times. The chain joins TRBV6-5 to TRBJ1-5; D gene ambiguous. With 7 bases removed from V and 5 bases from J, the gap between germline ends came to 9 bases. Germline values: CDR1 MNHEY, CDR2 SVGAGI. The CDR3 is 12 residues long. CDR3 region: CASTRTDQPQHF. The CDR3 DNA is TGTGCCAGCACCCGAACAGATCAGCCCCAGCATTTT.

The chain uses TRBV5-1 and TRBJ2-3; 9 bases are a match to TRBD1. V lost 0 bases to trimming and J lost 5 bases; unmatched junction nucleotides: 4. Germline V gene lookup returns CDR1 SGHRS and CDR2 YFSETQ. The CDR3 has 15 residues. For the CDR3, the DNA is TGCGCCAGCAGCTTGGGCGGGACAGGGAAAGATACGCAGTATTTT. The encoded protein is CASSLGGTGKDTQYF.

The V gene is TRBV30, the J gene TRBJ1-1, with no clear D. V dropped 2 bases and J dropped 0 bases, with 7 bases sitting between them. Germline assignment: CDR1 GTSNPN and CDR2 SVGIG (reference sequence). The CDR3 length is 13 residues. DNA for the CDR3: TGTGCCTGGAGTACCGGGCTGAACACTGAAGCTTTCTTT. Translation: CAWSTGLNTEAFF. The complete variable domain, with remaining parts taken from reference TRBV30 and TRBJ1-1, reads SQTIHQWPATLVQPVGSPLSLECTVEGTSNPNLYWYRQAAGRGLQLLFYSVGIGQISSEVPQNLSASRPQDRQFILSSKKLLLSDSGFYLCAWSTGLNTEAFFGQGTRLTVV.

This clonotype was recorded many times. This chain joins TRBV4-3 and TRBJ2-1; 12 nucleotides agree with TRBD2. V shed 1 base, J shed 8 bases, and the junction held 9 bases outside the gene matches. Germline loops: CDR1 LGHNA, CDR2 YSLEER. The CDR3 loop spans 17 amino acids. The CDR3 protein is CASSQARLAGVRDEQFF. CDR3 nucleotide sequence: TGCGCCAGCAGCCAAGCAAGACTAGCGGGGGTAAGGGATGAGCAGTTCTTC.

In its sample, this clonotype was seen a few times. This chain uses TRBV12-3 or TRBV12-4 with TRBJ1-4, with D hard to call. V was cut by 7 bases and J by 7 bases, with 16 bases left in between. There are 14 residues in the CDR3. The CDR3 protein is CASINRERGEKLFF. In nucleotides, the CDR3 is TGTGCCAGCATAAACCGGGAGAGAGGTGAAAAACTGTTTTTT.

V gene TRBV20-1 combines with J gene TRBJ1-5; TRBD1 aligns across 8 bases. Trimming at V came to 0 bases and at J to 7 bases, leaving 8 bases not matched to a gene. The CDR3 has 15 amino acids. Germline V gene sequence: CDR1 DFQATT, CDR2 SNEGSKA (reference sequence). CDR3 DNA: TGCAGTGCTAGAGATGGGGGCAGGGGGCTACAGCCCCAGCATTTT. Protein: CSARDGGRGLQPQHF.

This clonotype was seen a handful of times. The chain couples TRBV12-3 or TRBV12-4 to TRBJ2-3; maybe TRBD1 (6 bases). This CDR3 is 19 amino acids long. V lost 5 bases to trimming and J lost 2 bases, with 26 bases between them. CDR3 region: CASSPPGQRAPGSTDTQYF. The CDR3 nucleotides are TGTGCCAGCAGTCCACCAGGACAGAGAGCCCCGGGGTCCACAGATACGCAGTATTTT.

This sequence joins TRBV10-3 and TRBJ2-3, with TRBD2 identical over 8 bases. Germline CDR1 and CDR2: ENHRY and SYGVKD. Unmatched junction bases numbered 6, after V lost 4 bases and J lost 0 bases. CDR3 length equals 16 residues. DNA of the CDR3: TGTGCCATCAGTGCTCAAGCGGGGGCTAGCACAGATACGCAGTATTTT. It encodes CAISAQAGASTDTQYF.

The chain is built from TRBV11-2 and TRBJ2-3; D not resolved. Per germline, CDR1 SGHAT and CDR2 FQNNGV. CDR3 length: 14 residues. V shed 2 bases and J shed 4 bases, with 10 bases lying between them. CDR3 sequence reads: CASSLNSGADTQYF. The CDR3, as DNA: TGTGCCAGCAGCTTAAACAGTGGGGCAGATACGCAGTATTTT.

This clonotype came up a few times. V is TRBV12-3 or TRBV12-4 and J is TRBJ1-2, with TRBD1 matching over 7 bases. The CDR3 runs 12 residues. V lost 5 bases, J lost 8 bases, and 5 bases stayed unmatched. The CDR3 loop reads CASSATGAGYTF. The CDR3 bases are TGTGCCAGCAGTGCCACAGGGGCGGGCTACACCTTC.

Of note for this clonotype: A read error may account for a junction end that differs from germline. The rearrangement links TRBV27 to TRBJ2-3; the match to TRBD2 covers 8 bases. The CDR3 length is 16 residues. In germline, CDR1 is MNHEY, CDR2 SMNVEV (reference sequence). CDR3 in amino acids: CASSLLAGGPTYTQYF. As DNA, the CDR3 is TGTGCCAGCAGTTTATTGGCGGGGGGCCCCACATATACGCAGTATTTT.

This clonotype was detected a few times. CDR3 in DNA: TGCAGCGTTGAATTATCTCCGGGACAGGGGCGAGGCTACACCTTC. Its translation is CSVELSPGQGRGYTF. This chain uses TRBV29-1 with TRBJ1-2, with 10 bases that match TRBD1. CDR3 length: 15 amino acids. With 2 bases clipped from V and 8 bases from J, the junction kept 11 bases outside the gene matches. Germline CDR1 and CDR2: SQVTM and ANQGSEA.

The chain has TRBV5-4 and TRBJ2-1; TRBD2 agrees at 8 bases. This CDR3 contains 15 residues. The V gene end was trimmed by 0 bases and the J gene end by 9 bases; junction bases not matched to a gene: 8. The germline V gene has CDR1 SGHNT and CDR2 YYREEE (reference sequence). The CDR3 reads CASSLGAGGRSEQFF. CDR3 in DNA: TGTGCCAGCAGCTTGGGGGCGGGGGGTCGTAGTGAGCAGTTCTTC.

As concerns this clonotype: The junction does not match germline at one end; this may be a read error. The genes are TRBV6-2 or TRBV6-3 and TRBJ2-1; the D gene could be TRBD1 or TRBD2 (5 bases each). Germline V lookup: CDR1 MNHEY, CDR2 SVGEGT. This CDR3 is 15 amino acids long. CDR3 bases: TGTGCCACCGGATCCGGGACCGGACGGGTAAATGAGGAGTTCTTC. This encodes CATGSGTGRVNEEFF.

The table lists this clonotype with a few counts. The chain combines TRBV12-5 with TRBJ2-1; D not certain. Germline lookup yields CDR1 LGHNT and CDR2 FRNRAP. With 6 bases removed from V and 7 bases from J, the gap between germline ends came to 10 bases. The CDR3 consists of 12 residues. The CDR3 coding sequence is TGTGCTAGTGGCCCCAGCCGGAATGAGCAGTTCTTC. Translating gives CASGPSRNEQFF.

This clonotype was seen ten or more times. This chain joins TRBV12-3 or TRBV12-4 and TRBJ1-1; possibly TRBD1 for D (6 bases). V lost 3 bases to trimming and J lost 0 bases, with 11 bases between them. This CDR3 is 15 amino acids long. This chain's CDR3 is CASSLGRGMNTEAFF. The CDR3 DNA reads TGTGCCAGCAGTTTGGGCAGGGGTATGAACACTGAAGCTTTCTTT.